Following are 14 T cell receptor beta chains from one sample sequenced in a study of Ad26.COV2.S vaccination and SARS-CoV-2 variants. Treatment specified: 15 to 20 received Ad26.COV2.S at low or high dose, single or two shots; 5 received placebo; per-sample allocation not given. Each sample was drawn 63 days after the first injection (of vaccine or placebo). TCRdb keeps only in-frame clones here, not all; method: immunoSEQ multiplex PCR. The table lists under 250,000 clones, around 85% of them singletons. Sample: peripheral blood, taken in a trial of Ad26.COV2.S vaccine versus placebo. These receptors all stem from a person aged 18-65 years who received the Ad26.COV2.S COVID-19 vaccine or a placebo.

This clone was seen a single time. J is TRBJ2-5 and V is TRBV19; D ambiguous. The length of the CDR3 is 13 residues. Germline-derived CDR1 and CDR2 are LNHDA and SQIVND (reference sequence). Between the trimmed V and J ends, which lost 3 bases and 5 bases, there was a span of 10 bases. The CDR3 nucleotides read TGTGCCAGTAGTATCTATGGTTTTGAGACCCAGTACTTC. Translated: CASSIYGFETQYF.

J is TRBJ1-2 and V is TRBV20-1; no clear D gene. The germline CDR1 and CDR2 sequences are DFQATT and SNEGSKA (reference sequence). The ends were cut back, 6 bases at V and 3 bases at J, with 11 bases in the middle. This CDR3 spans 12 amino acids. The CDR3: CSASTADYGYTF. For the CDR3, the DNA is TGCAGTGCGAGTACAGCGGACTATGGCTACACCTTC.

J is TRBJ2-1 and V is TRBV5-1; D is ambiguous. The V end lost 2 bases, the J end lost 8 bases, and 11 bases lay between the germline ends. The CDR3 length is 13 residues. CDR1 is SGHRS, CDR2 YFSETQ, per germline. CDR3 DNA: TGCGCCAGCAGCTTTAAGTTATATGATGAGCAGTTCTTC. This sequence encodes CASSFKLYDEQFF.

This clone occurred a few times. V is TRBV2 and J is TRBJ1-1; weak D call: TRBD1 (6 bases). The CDR3 totals 12 residues. The V and J ends lost 5 bases and 6 bases respectively, with 10 bases between them. Germline-derived CDR1 and CDR2 are SNHLY and FYNNEI. The DNA for the CDR3 is TGTGCCAGCAGTAAACAGGGAGCTGAAGCTTTCTTT. Translation gives CASSKQGAEAFF.

This clone was counted a single time. The J gene is TRBJ2-5, the V gene TRBV24-1; 7 bases agree with TRBD2. CDR1 and CDR2 (germline): KGHDR, SFDVKD. This CDR3 contains 14 residues. V gave up 0 bases and J gave up 5 bases; unmatched junction bases: 2. CDR3 nucleotide sequence: TGTGCCACCAGTGATTTGCTGGGGGGGGAGACCCAGTACTTC. Protein: CATSDLLGGETQYF.

This clone was observed a handful of times. The gene calls are TRBV4-2 and TRBJ1-5; D possibly corresponds to TRBD1 (6 bases). The V end was cut by 4 bases, the J end by 3 bases, with 13 bases between. This CDR3 has 15 amino acids. Germline loops: CDR1 LGHNA, CDR2 YNFKEQ. The CDR3 DNA sequence: TGTGCCAGCAGCCCGGAGGGGGGACTCAATCAGCCCCAGCATTTT. It translates to CASSPEGGLNQPQHF.

This chain uses TRBV12-3 or TRBV12-4 with TRBJ2-2, with TRBD1 matching over 7 bases. J was trimmed by 5 bases and V by 6 bases; bases with no gene match: 3. The CDR3 sequence is 13 residues long. The CDR3 reads CASSLQGTGELFF. CDR3 bases: TGTGCCAGCAGCCTACAGGGGACCGGGGAGCTGTTTTTT.

This clone came up a few times. This chain connects TRBV16 to TRBJ1-5, with 7 bases aligning to TRBD1. Germline V gene lookup returns CDR1 KGHSY and CDR2 FQNENV. After removal of 4 bases from V and 7 bases from J, the junction contained 4 bases not matched to a gene. The CDR3 totals 13 residues. This CDR3 reads CASSLQGNQPQHF. The DNA for the CDR3 is TGTGCCAGCAGCCTACAGGGGAACCAGCCCCAGCATTTT.

CDR3 DNA sequence: TGTGCCAGCAGCTACTCACAGGGGGGGTACAATGAGCAGTTCTTC. Its protein product is CASSYSQGGYNEQFF. The V call is TRBV4-2, the J call TRBJ2-1; D perhaps matches TRBD1 (8 bases). The length of the CDR3 is 15 residues. The V end lost 5 bases, the J end lost 4 bases, and 15 bases lay between the germline ends. Germline CDR1 reads LGHNA; CDR2 reads YNFKEQ.

The chain combines TRBV9 with TRBJ2-1; 8 nucleotides match TRBD2. The CDR3 is 15 amino acids. Looked up from germline, CDR1 is SGDLS and CDR2 is YYNGEE. V gave up 3 bases and J gave up 7 bases; unmatched junction bases: 9. The CDR3 loop is CASSATSAGMNEQFF. The CDR3 DNA is TGTGCCAGCAGCGCGACTAGCGCTGGGATGAATGAGCAGTTCTTC. Complete variable domain (other parts from reference TRBV9 and TRBJ2-1): DSGVTQTPKHLITATGQRVTLRCSPRSGDLSVYWYQQSLDQGLQFLIQYYNGEERAKGNILERFSAQQFPDLHSELNLSSLELGDSALYFCASSATSAGMNEQFFGPGTRLTVL.

The chain recombines TRBV18 with TRBJ1-5; 12 nucleotides match TRBD1. The V and J ends lost 3 bases and 7 bases, in that order; junction bases with no gene match: 4. Germline V CDR1 and CDR2: KGHSH, LQKENI. This CDR3 is built from 15 residues. CDR3 DNA: TGTGCCAGCTCACCGGGACAGGGGGCAGGACAGCCCCAGCATTTT. Amino acids: CASSPGQGAGQPQHF.

The count of this clone is one. V is TRBV3-1 (or the pseudogene TRBV3-2) and J is TRBJ2-1; 8 bases are shared with TRBD2. From germline, CDR1 is LGHDT and CDR2 YNNKEL (reference sequence). J gave up 1 base and V 8 bases, and 1 base lay outside the gene matches. This CDR3 contains 13 residues. The CDR3 DNA reads TGTGCCAGCGGGACTAGTTCCTACAATGAGCAGTTCTTC. As protein: CASGTSSYNEQFF.

The chain links TRBV15 to TRBJ2-2, with 10 bases lining up with TRBD2. V was clipped by 1 base and J by 0 bases; unmatched bases: 8. The CDR3 extends over 19 amino acids. Germline lookup yields CDR1 LNHNV and CDR2 YYDKDF (reference sequence). In DNA, the CDR3 is TGTGCCACCAGCAGAGGCGTGCAGCGGGGGGGTGCGAACACCGGGGAGCTGTTTTTT. Its protein is CATSRGVQRGGANTGELFF.

The chain has TRBV18 and TRBJ2-6; D tentatively reads TRBD1 or TRBD2 (5 bases each). The V gene's germline CDR1 is KGHSH and CDR2 LQKENI. V was pared by 2 bases and J by 0 bases, with 14 bases between. The CDR3 is made up of 18 amino acids. The DNA of the CDR3 is TGTGCCAGCTCACCAGGGATGCAGGGACGCTCTGGGGCCAACGTCCTGACTTTC. Its translation is CASSPGMQGRSGANVLTF.